This TCR beta chain originates from a study of T cells in localized non-small cell lung cancer. Measured with immunoSEQ multiplex PCR; TCRdb has only the in-frame clones, and not every one. The sample shows about 72,000 clones, roughly 86% of them seen only once. Germline V CDR1 and CDR2: LNHDA, SQIVND (reference sequence). With 3 bases clipped from V and 5 bases from J, the junction kept 9 bases outside the gene matches. CDR3 length: 16 residues. The genes are TRBV19 and TRBJ1-1; 10 bases match TRBD1. This TCR was recovered from a female donor over 55 with stage I lung adenocarcinoma. The specimen was peripheral blood, collected before any cancer treatment. This chain's CDR3 is CASSIEGQGRGTEAFF. CDR3 in DNA: TGTGCCAGTAGTATCGAGGGACAGGGGAGGGGGACTGAAGCTTTCTTT.